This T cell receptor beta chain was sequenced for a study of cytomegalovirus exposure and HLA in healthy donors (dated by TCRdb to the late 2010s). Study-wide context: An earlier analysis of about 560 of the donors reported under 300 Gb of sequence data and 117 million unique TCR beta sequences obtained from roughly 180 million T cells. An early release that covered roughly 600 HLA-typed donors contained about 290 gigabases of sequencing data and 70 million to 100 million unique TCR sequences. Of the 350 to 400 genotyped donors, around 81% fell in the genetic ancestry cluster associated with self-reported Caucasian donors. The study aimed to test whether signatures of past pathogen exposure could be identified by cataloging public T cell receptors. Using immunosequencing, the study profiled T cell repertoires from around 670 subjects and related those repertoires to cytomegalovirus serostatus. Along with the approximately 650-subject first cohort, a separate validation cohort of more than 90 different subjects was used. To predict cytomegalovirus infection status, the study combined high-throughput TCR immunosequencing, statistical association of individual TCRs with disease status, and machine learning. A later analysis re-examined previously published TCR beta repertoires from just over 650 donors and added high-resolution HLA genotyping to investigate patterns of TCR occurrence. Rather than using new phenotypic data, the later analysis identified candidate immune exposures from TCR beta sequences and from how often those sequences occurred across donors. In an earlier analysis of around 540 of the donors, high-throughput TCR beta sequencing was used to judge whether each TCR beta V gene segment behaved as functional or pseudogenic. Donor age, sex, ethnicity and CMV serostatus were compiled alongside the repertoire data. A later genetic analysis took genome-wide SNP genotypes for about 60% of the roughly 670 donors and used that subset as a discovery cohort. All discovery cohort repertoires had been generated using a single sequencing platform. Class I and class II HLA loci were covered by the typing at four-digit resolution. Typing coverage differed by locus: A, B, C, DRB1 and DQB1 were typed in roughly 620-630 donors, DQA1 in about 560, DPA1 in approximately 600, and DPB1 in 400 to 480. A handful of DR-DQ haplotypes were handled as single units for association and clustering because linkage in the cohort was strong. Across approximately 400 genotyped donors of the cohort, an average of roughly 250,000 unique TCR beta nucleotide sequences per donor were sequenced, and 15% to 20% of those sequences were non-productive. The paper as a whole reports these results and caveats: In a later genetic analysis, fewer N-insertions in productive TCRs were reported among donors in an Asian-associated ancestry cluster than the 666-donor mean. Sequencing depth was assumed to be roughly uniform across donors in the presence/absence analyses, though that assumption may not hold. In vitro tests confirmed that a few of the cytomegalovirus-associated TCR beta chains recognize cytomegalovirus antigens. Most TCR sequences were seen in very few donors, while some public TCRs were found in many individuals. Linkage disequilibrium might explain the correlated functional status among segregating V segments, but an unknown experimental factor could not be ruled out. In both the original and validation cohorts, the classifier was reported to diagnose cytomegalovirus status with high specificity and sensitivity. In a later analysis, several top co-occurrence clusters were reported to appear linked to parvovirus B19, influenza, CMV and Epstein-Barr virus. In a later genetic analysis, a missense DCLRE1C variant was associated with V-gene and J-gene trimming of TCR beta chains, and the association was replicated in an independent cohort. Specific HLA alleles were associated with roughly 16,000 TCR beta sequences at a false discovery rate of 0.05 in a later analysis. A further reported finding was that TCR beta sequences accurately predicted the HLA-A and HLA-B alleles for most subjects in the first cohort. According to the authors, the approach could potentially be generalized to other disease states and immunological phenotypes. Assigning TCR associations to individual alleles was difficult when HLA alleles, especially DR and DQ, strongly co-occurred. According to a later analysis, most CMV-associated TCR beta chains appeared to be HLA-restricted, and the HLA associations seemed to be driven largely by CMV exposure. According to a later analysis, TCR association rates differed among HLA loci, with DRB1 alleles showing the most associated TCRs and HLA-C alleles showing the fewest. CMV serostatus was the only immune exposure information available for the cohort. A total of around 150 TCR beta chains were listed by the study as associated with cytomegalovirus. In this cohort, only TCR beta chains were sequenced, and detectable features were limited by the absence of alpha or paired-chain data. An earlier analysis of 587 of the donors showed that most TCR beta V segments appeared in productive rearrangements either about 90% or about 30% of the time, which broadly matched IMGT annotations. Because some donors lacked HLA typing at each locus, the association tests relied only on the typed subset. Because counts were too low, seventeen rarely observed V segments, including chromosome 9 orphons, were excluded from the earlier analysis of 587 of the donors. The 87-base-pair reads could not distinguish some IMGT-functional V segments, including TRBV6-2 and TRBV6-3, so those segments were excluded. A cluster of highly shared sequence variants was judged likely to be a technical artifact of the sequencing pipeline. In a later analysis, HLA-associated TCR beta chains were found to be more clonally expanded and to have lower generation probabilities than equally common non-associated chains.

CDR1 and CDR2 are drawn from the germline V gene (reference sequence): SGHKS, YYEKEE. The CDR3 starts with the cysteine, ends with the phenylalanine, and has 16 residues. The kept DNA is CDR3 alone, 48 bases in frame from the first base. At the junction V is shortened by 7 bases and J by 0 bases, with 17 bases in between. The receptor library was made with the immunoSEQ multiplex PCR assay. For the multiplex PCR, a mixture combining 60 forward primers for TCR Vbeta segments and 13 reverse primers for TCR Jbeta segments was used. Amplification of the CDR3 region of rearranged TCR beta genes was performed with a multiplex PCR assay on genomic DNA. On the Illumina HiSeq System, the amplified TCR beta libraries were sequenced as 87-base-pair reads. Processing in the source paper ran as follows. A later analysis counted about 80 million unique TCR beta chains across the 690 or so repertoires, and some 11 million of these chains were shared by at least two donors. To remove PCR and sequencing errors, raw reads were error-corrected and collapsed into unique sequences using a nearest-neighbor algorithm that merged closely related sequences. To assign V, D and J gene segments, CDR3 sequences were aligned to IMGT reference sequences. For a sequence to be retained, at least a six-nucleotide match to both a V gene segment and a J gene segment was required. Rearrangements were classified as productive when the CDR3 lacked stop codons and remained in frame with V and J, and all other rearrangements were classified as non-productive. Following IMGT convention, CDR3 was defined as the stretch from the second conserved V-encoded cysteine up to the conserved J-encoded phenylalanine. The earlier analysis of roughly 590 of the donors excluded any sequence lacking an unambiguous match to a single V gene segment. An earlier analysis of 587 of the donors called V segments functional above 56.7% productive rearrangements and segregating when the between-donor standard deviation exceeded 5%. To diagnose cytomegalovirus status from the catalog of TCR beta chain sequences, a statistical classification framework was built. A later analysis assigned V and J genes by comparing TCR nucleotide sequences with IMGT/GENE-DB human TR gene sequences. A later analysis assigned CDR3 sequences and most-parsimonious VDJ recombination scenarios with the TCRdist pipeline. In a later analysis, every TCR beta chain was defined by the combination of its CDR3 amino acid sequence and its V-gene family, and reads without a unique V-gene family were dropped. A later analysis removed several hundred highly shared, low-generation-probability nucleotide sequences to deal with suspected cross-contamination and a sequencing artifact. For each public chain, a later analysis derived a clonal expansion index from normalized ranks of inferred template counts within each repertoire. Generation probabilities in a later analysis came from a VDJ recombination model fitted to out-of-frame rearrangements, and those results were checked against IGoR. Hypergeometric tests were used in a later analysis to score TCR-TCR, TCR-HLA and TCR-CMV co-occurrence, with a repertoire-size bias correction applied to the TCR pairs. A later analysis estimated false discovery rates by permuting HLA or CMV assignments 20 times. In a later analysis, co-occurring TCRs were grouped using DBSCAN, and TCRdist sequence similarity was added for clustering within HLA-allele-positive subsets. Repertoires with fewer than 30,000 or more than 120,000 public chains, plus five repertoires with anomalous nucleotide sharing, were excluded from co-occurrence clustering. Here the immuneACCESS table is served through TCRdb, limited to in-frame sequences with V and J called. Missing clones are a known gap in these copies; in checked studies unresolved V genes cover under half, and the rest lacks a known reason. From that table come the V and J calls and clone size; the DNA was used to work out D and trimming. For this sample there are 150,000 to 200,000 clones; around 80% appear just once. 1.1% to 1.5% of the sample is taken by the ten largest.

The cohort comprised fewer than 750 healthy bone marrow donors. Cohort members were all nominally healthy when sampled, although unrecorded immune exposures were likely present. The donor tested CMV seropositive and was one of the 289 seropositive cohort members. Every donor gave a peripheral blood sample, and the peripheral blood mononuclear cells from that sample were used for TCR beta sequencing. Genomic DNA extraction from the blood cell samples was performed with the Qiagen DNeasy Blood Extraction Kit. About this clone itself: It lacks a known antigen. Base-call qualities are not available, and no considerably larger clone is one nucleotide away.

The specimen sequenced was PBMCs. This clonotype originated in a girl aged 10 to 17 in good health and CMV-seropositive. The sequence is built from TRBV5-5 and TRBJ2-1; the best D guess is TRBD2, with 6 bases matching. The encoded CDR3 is CASLRDKRSSYNEQFF. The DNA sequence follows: TGTGCCAGCCTGCGGGATAAGAGGAGCTCCTACAATGAGCAGTTCTTC.